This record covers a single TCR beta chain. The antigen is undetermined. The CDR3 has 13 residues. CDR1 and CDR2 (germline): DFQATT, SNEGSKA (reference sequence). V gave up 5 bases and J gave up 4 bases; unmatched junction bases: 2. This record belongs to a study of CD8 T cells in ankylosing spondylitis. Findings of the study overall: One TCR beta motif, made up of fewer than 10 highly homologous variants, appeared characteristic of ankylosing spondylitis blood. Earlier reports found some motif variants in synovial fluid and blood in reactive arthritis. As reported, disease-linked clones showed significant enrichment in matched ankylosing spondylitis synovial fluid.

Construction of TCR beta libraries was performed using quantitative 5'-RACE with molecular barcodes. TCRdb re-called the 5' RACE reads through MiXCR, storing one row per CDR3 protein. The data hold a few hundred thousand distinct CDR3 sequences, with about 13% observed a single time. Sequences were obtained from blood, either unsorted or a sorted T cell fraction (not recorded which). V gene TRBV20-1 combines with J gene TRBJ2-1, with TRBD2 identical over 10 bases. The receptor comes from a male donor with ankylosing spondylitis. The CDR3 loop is CSAWTSGYNEQFF. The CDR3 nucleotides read TGCAGTGCTTGGACTAGCGGTTACAATGAGCAGTTCTTC.